The present T cell receptor (beta chain) was sequenced within a study of blood T cells in healthy people across ages. Study-level points and caveats: Naive T cell percentage by flow cytometry tracked strongly with beta diversity. Conclusively comparing naive with antigen-experienced cells was impossible with unsorted PBMCs.

Primers used in a second PCR of about 7 to 12 cycles were a sample-barcoded 5' primer and a J-beta primer mix. TCRdb fed the 5' RACE reads into MiXCR, producing one record per CDR3 protein. Of just under 900,000 distinct CDR3 sequences in the sample, 29% were seen once. Donation came from healthy Caucasian individuals in Russia who were aged about 6 to 100. Total RNA extracted from each sample amounted to at least 5 micrograms. As regards this clonotype: The antigen remains unidentified.

The sequence was obtained from a woman older than 75 in good health. Sequenced input: blood.

The CDR3, as DNA: TGTGCCAGCAGCTTAAACACCGTCACCGGGGAGCTGTTTTTT. Translating gives CASSLNTVTGELFF. This chain links TRBV7-2 with TRBJ2-2; D call uncertain. V dropped 2 bases and J dropped 4 bases, with 8 bases sitting between them. The CDR3 has 14 amino acids. Germline loops: CDR1 SGHTA, CDR2 FQGNSA.